The next 29 T cell receptor beta chains were all read from a single sample in a study of cytomegalovirus exposure and HLA in healthy donors. The PCR made use of 60 Vbeta and 13 Jbeta primers. Using immunoSEQ multiplex PCR, the repertoire was profiled, and TCRdb retains in-frame clones only, with some absent. Of over 90,000 clones in the sample, around 77% are singletons; the top ten hold 9.6%. Sequencing was performed on PBMCs. The receptor set was obtained from a male donor in good health and CMV-seropositive.

This chain joins TRBV25-1 and TRBJ1-4; D might be TRBD1 (6 bases). V dropped 8 bases and J dropped 3 bases, with 10 bases sitting between them. CDR1 is MGHDK, CDR2 SYGVNS, per germline. The CDR3 contains 13 residues. The CDR3 DNA is TGTGCCAGCCGGGACACCCCTAATGAAAAACTGTTTTTT. Its translation is CASRDTPNEKLFF.

Only a few counts were recorded for this clone. This chain uses TRBV7-3 with TRBJ2-3; D is unclear. Deletions cut 3 bases from V and 2 bases from J, with 9 bases between. The CDR3 covers 14 residues. Germline CDR1 reads SGHTA; CDR2 reads FQGTGA. The CDR3 loop reads CASSFSSVTDTQYF. The DNA of the CDR3 is TGTGCCAGCAGCTTCTCGTCTGTCACAGATACGCAGTATTTT. Full variable domain (remainder filled in from reference TRBV7-3 and TRBJ2-3): GAGVSQTPSNKVTEKGKYVELRCDPISGHTALYWYRQSLGQGPEFLIYFQGTGAADDSGLPNDRFFAVRPEGSVSTLKIQRTERGDSAVYLCASSFSSVTDTQYFGPGTRLTVL.

This clone has a handful of counts. This chain's CDR3 is CASRPRDFDNEQFF. The CDR3 DNA is TGCGCCAGCAGACCCCGGGACTTCGACAATGAGCAGTTCTTC. The chain carries TRBV5-1 and TRBJ2-1; TRBD2 is a possible D gene (6 bases). This CDR3 spans 14 amino acids. The V gene lost 5 bases and the J gene lost 5 bases, with 14 bases spanning the gap. Germline V lookup: CDR1 SGHRS, CDR2 YFSETQ.

The chain recombines TRBV6-1 with TRBJ2-1, with 7 bases identical to TRBD1. After removal of 8 bases from V and 9 bases from J, the junction contained 13 bases not matched to a gene. From germline, CDR1 is MNHNS and CDR2 SASEGT. The CDR3 is made up of 14 amino acids. The CDR3 bases are TGTGCCAGCCTTAGAAACAGGGGTTCAGGTGAGCAGTTCTTC. This translates into CASLRNRGSGEQFF.

The chain joins TRBV4-3 to TRBJ2-1, with TRBD2 as a possible D gene (6 bases). CDR1 is LGHNA and CDR2 is YSLEER in the germline V gene. The length of the CDR3 is 14 residues. V gave up 4 bases and J gave up 6 bases, with 13 bases separating them. The CDR3 region has the DNA TGCGCCAGCAGCCGGGCGGGAAACTTCAATGAGCAGTTCTTC. It translates to CASSRAGNFNEQFF.

V is TRBV7-9 and J is TRBJ2-2, with TRBD1 matching 7 bases. Losses at the gene ends were 6 bases for V and 1 base for J; bases not matched to a gene: 2. The CDR3 runs 14 residues. The germline V gene encodes CDR1 SEHNR and CDR2 FQNEAQ (reference sequence). The CDR3 nucleotides read TGTGCCAGCAGACGGACAGGGAACACCGGGGAGCTGTTTTTT. This encodes CASRRTGNTGELFF.

The V call is TRBV28, the J call TRBJ2-2; D might be TRBD2 (6 bases). CDR1 is MDHEN and CDR2 is SYDVKM in the germline V gene. The CDR3 sequence is 14 residues long. V was cut by 6 bases and J by 13 bases, with 21 bases left in between. CDR3 loop: CASSPSGMRGGLFF. The CDR3, as DNA: TGTGCCAGCAGCCCCTCAGGGATGAGGGGAGGGCTGTTTTTT.

The rearrangement links TRBV6-6 to TRBJ2-5, with 10 bases identical to TRBD1. Per the germline V gene, CDR1 is MNHNY and CDR2 is SVGAGI (reference sequence). Trimming cost V 4 bases and J 5 bases; bases outside gene matches: 7. This CDR3 is 15 amino acids long. The CDR3 bases are TGTGCCAGCAGTTTCCCCGGGACAGGGGCCGAGACCCAGTACTTC. This codes for CASSFPGTGAETQYF.

V usage is TRBV28 and J usage is TRBJ2-7; D is ambiguous. The CDR3 extends over 14 amino acids. Trimming cost V 5 bases and J 6 bases, with 17 bases left between them. Germline CDR1 and CDR2: MDHEN and SYDVKM. CDR3 loop: CASSVLVGLSEQYF. CDR3 DNA sequence: TGTGCCAGCAGTGTCCTGGTTGGCCTGTCCGAGCAGTACTTC.

The chain links TRBV5-5 to TRBJ2-7, with a weak D call TRBD2 (6 bases). The CDR3 spans 15 residues. The V gene's germline CDR1 is SGHKS and CDR2 YYEKEE (reference sequence). Trimming took 0 bases from V and 1 from J, leaving 11 bases between them. This CDR3 reads CASSLVGAGSYEQYF. CDR3 coding DNA: TGTGCCAGCAGCTTGGTCGGGGCGGGGTCCTACGAGCAGTACTTC.

For the CDR3, the DNA is TGTGCCAGTAGTAGAGGGAACACAGATACGCAGTATTTT. Translating gives CASSRGNTDTQYF. This rearrangement joins TRBV19 to TRBJ2-3, with a possible D match to TRBD2 (5 bases). Germline CDR1 reads LNHDA; CDR2 reads SQIVND (reference sequence). Between the trimmed V and J ends, which lost 4 bases and 2 bases, there was a span of 7 bases. This CDR3 contains 13 residues. Filled out from reference TRBV19 and TRBJ2-3, the complete variable domain reads DGGITQSPKYLFRKEGQNVTLSCEQNLNHDAMYWYRQDPGQGLRLIYYSQIVNDFQKGDIAEGYSVSREKKESFPLTVTSAQKNPTAFYLCASSRGNTDTQYFGPGTRLTVL.

V gene TRBV7-2 combines with J gene TRBJ2-5, with TRBD2 matching over 10 bases. Losses at the gene ends were 0 bases for V and 5 bases for J; bases not matched to a gene: 6. Germline V CDR1 and CDR2: SGHTA, FQGNSA. The CDR3 spans 16 residues. CDR3 sequence: CASSLAASGSGETQYF. DNA of the CDR3: TGTGCCAGCAGCTTAGCAGCTAGCGGGAGTGGGGAGACCCAGTACTTC.

This clone was recorded a few times. The V call is TRBV27, the J call TRBJ1-1; D gene ambiguous. Germline CDR1 MNHEY, CDR2 SMNVEV (reference sequence). V dropped 7 bases and J dropped 5 bases, with 14 bases sitting between them. The CDR3 is made up of 13 amino acids. CDR3 nucleotides: TGTGCCAGCATTCCGGAGGGAGGAACTGAAGCTTTCTTT. Translating it yields CASIPEGGTEAFF.

This sequence joins TRBV5-1 and TRBJ2-2; 9 nucleotides align to TRBD1. V gave up 6 bases and J gave up 0 bases; unmatched junction bases: 6. Germline V gives CDR1 SGHRS, CDR2 YFSETQ. The CDR3 runs to 16 residues. The CDR3, as DNA: TGCGCCAGCACCGCCGGGACAGGGTCGAACACCGGGGAGCTGTTTTTT. Amino acids: CASTAGTGSNTGELFF.

Remarks on this clone: At one of its ends the junction is not consistent with the germline gene, which may arise from a read error. The chain couples TRBV7-2 to TRBJ1-1, with D hard to call. This CDR3 spans 13 amino acids. Germline assignment: CDR1 SGHTA and CDR2 FQGNSA. CDR3 nucleotide sequence: TGTGCCAGCAGCTTAACTTGGAGGGAGCCCGGGCCTTTT. Translation: CASSLTWREPGPF.

The chain is built from TRBV19 and TRBJ1-5; D perhaps matches TRBD1 (6 bases). V was trimmed by 6 bases and J by 0 bases, leaving 12 bases between them. Germline V gene sequence: CDR1 LNHDA, CDR2 SQIVND (reference sequence). This CDR3 contains 15 residues. The CDR3 DNA reads TGTGCCAGTAGCCGGACAGTGGATAGCAATCAGCCCCAGCATTTT. Its translation: CASSRTVDSNQPQHF.

The V and J genes are TRBV7-9 and TRBJ2-1; 7 bases map to TRBD2. V shed 1 base and J 7 bases; nucleotides not matched to a gene: 13. The CDR3 spans 17 residues. Germline CDR1 SEHNR, CDR2 FQNEAQ (reference sequence). The CDR3 loop is CASSLVAGVGGWNEQFF. As DNA, the CDR3 is TGTGCCAGCAGCTTAGTGGCGGGAGTTGGAGGGTGGAATGAGCAGTTCTTC.

This rearrangement joins TRBV7-2 to TRBJ2-7; 11 bases agree with TRBD2. The CDR3 consists of 16 residues. CDR1 SGHTA and CDR2 FQGNSA come from the germline V gene. V was pared by 5 bases and J by 0 bases, with 6 bases of the junction left unmatched. The CDR3 nucleotides are TGTGCCAGCAGCATCGGACTAGCGGGTCCCTCCTACGAGCAGTACTTC. This encodes CASSIGLAGPSYEQYF.

The J gene is TRBJ2-7, the V gene TRBV5-1, with TRBD2 identical over 9 bases. The ends lost 4 bases at V and 6 bases at J; junction bases unmatched: 11. CDR3 length: 15 amino acids. Per the germline V gene, CDR1 is SGHRS and CDR2 is YFSETQ. CDR3 residues: CASSIWAGTSSEQYF. The CDR3, as DNA: TGCGCCAGCAGCATATGGGCCGGGACTAGCTCCGAGCAGTACTTC. Combining the CDR3 with reference TRBV5-1 and TRBJ2-7 gives the whole variable domain KAGVTQTPRYLIKTRGQQVTLSCSPISGHRSVSWYQQTPGQGLQFLFEYFSETQRNKGNFPGRFSGRQFSNSRSEMNVSTLELGDSALYLCASSIWAGTSSEQYFGPGTRLTVT.

V usage is TRBV7-6 and J usage is TRBJ2-1; 7 nucleotides agree with TRBD1. V gave up 8 bases and J gave up 4 bases; unmatched junction bases: 2. Germline-derived CDR1 and CDR2 are SGHVS and FNYEAQ. This CDR3 is 12 amino acids long. Here the CDR3 reads CASGTDYNEQFF. As DNA, the CDR3 is TGTGCCAGCGGGACAGATTACAATGAGCAGTTCTTC. Looking up the rest from reference TRBV7-6 and TRBJ2-1 gives the full variable domain: GAGVSQSPRYKVTKRGQDVALRCDPISGHVSLYWYRQALGQGPEFLTYFNYEAQQDKSGLPNDRFSAERPEGSISTLTIQRTEQRDSAMYRCASGTDYNEQFFGPGTRLTVL.

The V call is TRBV19, the J call TRBJ1-4; the D gene is possibly TRBD1 (5 bases). The V end was cut by 3 bases, the J end by 2 bases, with 13 bases between. Germline CDR1 is LNHDA and CDR2 is SQIVND (reference sequence). The CDR3 length is 16 residues. CDR3 region: CASSMRIGGTNEKLFF. CDR3 bases: TGTGCCAGTAGTATGCGTATCGGGGGGACTAATGAAAAACTGTTTTTT. Full variable domain (outside the CDR3, taken from reference TRBV19 and TRBJ1-4): DGGITQSPKYLFRKEGQNVTLSCEQNLNHDAMYWYRQDPGQGLRLIYYSQIVNDFQKGDIAEGYSVSREKKESFPLTVTSAQKNPTAFYLCASSMRIGGTNEKLFFGSGTQLSVL.

This clone was detected once. This chain connects TRBV19 to TRBJ2-2; 7 nucleotides match TRBD1. The CDR3 has 16 residues. Unmatched junction bases numbered 9, after V lost 4 bases and J lost 4 bases. Germline V CDR1 and CDR2: LNHDA, SQIVND (reference sequence). This CDR3 reads CASSTLFGTATGELFF. CDR3 DNA: TGTGCCAGTAGTACCCTATTTGGGACAGCCACCGGGGAGCTGTTTTTT.

The CDR3 is CASSPMSGQGWGAQYF. As DNA, the CDR3 is TGTGCCAGCAGCCCCATGTCGGGACAGGGGTGGGGGGCCCAGTACTTC. The chain recombines TRBV28 with TRBJ2-5; 10 bases align to TRBD1. V was clipped by 6 bases and J by 9 bases; unmatched bases: 16. CDR3 size: 16 residues. The germline gives CDR1 MDHEN, CDR2 SYDVKM.

This chain joins TRBV7-2 and TRBJ1-2, with 9 bases matching TRBD1. Trimming took 5 bases from V and 5 from J; bases not matched to a gene: 3. From germline, CDR1 is SGHTA and CDR2 FQGNSA. CDR3 length: 13 amino acids. The CDR3 nucleotides read TGTGCCAGCAGCGAGGGACAGGGATATGGCTACACCTTC. The encoded protein is CASSEGQGYGYTF.

The V and J genes are TRBV11-2 and TRBJ2-7; D ambiguous. The V end was cut by 2 bases, the J end by 6 bases, with 11 bases between. CDR1 is SGHAT, CDR2 FQNNGV, per germline. This CDR3 spans 13 amino acids. The CDR3 region has the DNA TGTGCCAGCAGCTTAATGGCAGAGCGCGAGCAGTACTTC. It specifies CASSLMAEREQYF.

A single count supports this clone. J is TRBJ2-2 and V is TRBV5-1; 11 bases line up with TRBD1. The V gene end was trimmed by 4 bases and the J gene end by 0 bases; junction bases not matched to a gene: 8. CDR3 length equals 18 residues. Per germline, CDR1 SGHRS and CDR2 YFSETQ. CDR3 sequence reads: CASSQGQGVTSNTGELFF. In DNA, the CDR3 is TGCGCCAGCAGCCAGGGACAGGGGGTGACCTCGAACACCGGGGAGCTGTTTTTT. The full variable domain, its missing parts supplied by reference TRBV5-1 and TRBJ2-2, is KAGVTQTPRYLIKTRGQQVTLSCSPISGHRSVSWYQQTPGQGLQFLFEYFSETQRNKGNFPGRFSGRQFSNSRSEMNVSTLELGDSALYLCASSQGQGVTSNTGELFFGEGSRLTVL.

The J gene is TRBJ2-7, the V gene TRBV19; 8 nucleotides agree with TRBD2. V lost 5 bases to trimming and J lost 0 bases; unmatched junction nucleotides: 6. Per the germline V gene, CDR1 is LNHDA and CDR2 is SQIVND (reference sequence). This CDR3 has 15 residues. The CDR3 region is CASSPVAGPSYEQYF. The CDR3 DNA sequence: TGTGCCAGTAGTCCCGTAGCGGGACCCTCCTACGAGCAGTACTTC.

This rearrangement joins TRBV7-3 to TRBJ2-1; TRBD2 aligns across 16 bases. J was trimmed by 8 bases and V by 4 bases; bases with no gene match: 8. CDR1 SGHTA and CDR2 FQGTGA come from the germline V gene. The CDR3 runs 17 residues. CDR3 amino acids: CASSSKGLAGGGDEQFF. The CDR3 nucleotides are TGTGCCAGCAGCTCAAAGGGACTAGCGGGAGGGGGGGATGAGCAGTTCTTC.

The V and J genes are TRBV5-6 and TRBJ2-7; D is undetermined. Germline CDR1 SGHDT, CDR2 YYEEEE. The V and J ends lost 2 bases and 5 bases respectively, with 8 bases between them. The CDR3 runs 12 residues. The CDR3 DNA reads TGTGCCAGCAGCTTATTAGCTAACGAGCAGTACTTC. Translating it yields CASSLLANEQYF. The full variable domain, rest sourced from reference TRBV5-6 and TRBJ2-7, is DAGVTQSPTHLIKTRGQQVTLRCSPKSGHDTVSWYQQALGQGPQFIFQYYEEEERQRGNFPDRFSGHQFPNYSSELNVNALLLGDSALYLCASSLLANEQYFGPGTRLTVT.